This T cell receptor (beta chain) was identified in a study of blood T cell repertoires in COVID-19. Whole-study context: The analysed material was cDNA or gDNA that came from T cells, B-cell-depleted T cells, or PBMCs.

This CDR3 comprises 14 residues. After removal of 3 bases from V and 5 bases from J, the junction contained 6 bases not matched to a gene. Per the germline V gene, CDR1 is SGHAT and CDR2 is FQNNGV. This table comes from immunoSEQ multiplex PCR, and its TCRdb copy is limited to in-frame clones, with some not included. The sample lists approximately 350,000 clones; more than 70% were seen once. The source material was peripheral blood. The sequence derives from a woman aged 65 to 85 with COVID-19, enrolled during active disease. The chain uses TRBV11-2 and TRBJ2-7; 8 positions agree with TRBD2. The CDR3 spells CASSFSPGGDEQYF. The CDR3 DNA reads as TGTGCCAGCAGCTTTTCGCCGGGGGGGGACGAGCAGTACTTC.